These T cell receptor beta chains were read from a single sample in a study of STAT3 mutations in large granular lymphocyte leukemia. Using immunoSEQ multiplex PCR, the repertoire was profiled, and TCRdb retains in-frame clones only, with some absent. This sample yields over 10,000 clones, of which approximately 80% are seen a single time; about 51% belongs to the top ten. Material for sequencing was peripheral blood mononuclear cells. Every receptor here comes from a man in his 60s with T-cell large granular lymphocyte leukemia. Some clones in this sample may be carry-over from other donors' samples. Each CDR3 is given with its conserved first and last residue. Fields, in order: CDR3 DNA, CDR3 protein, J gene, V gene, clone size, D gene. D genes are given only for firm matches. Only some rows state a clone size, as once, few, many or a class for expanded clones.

cdr3_nt: TGTGCCAGCACCCCGGACAGAACCTCTGGAAACACCATATATTTT
cdr3_aa: CASTPDRTSGNTIYF
j_call: TRBJ1-3
v_call: TRBV28
clone_size: few
d_call: -

cdr3_nt: TGTGCCAGCAGCGGGCCGGGACAGGGGGCGCATGAGCAGTACTTC
cdr3_aa: CASSGPGQGAHEQYF
j_call: TRBJ2-7
v_call: TRBV7-9
clone_size: -
d_call: TRBD1

cdr3_nt: TGTGCCAGCAGTCAGGGGTTGGGTAGTGATACGCAGTATTTT
cdr3_aa: CASSQGLGSDTQYF
j_call: TRBJ2-3
v_call: TRBV6-5
clone_size: -
d_call: -

cdr3_nt: TGTGCCAGCAGCTTAACCGGGGGCTACAATGAGCAGTTCTTC
cdr3_aa: CASSLTGGYNEQFF
j_call: TRBJ2-1
v_call: TRBV13
clone_size: -
d_call: -

cdr3_nt: TGTGCCAGCAGTGTGAAGGGGGATAATCAGCCCCAGCATTTT
cdr3_aa: CASSVKGDNQPQHF
j_call: TRBJ1-5
v_call: TRBV27
clone_size: few
d_call: -

cdr3_nt: TGTGCCAGCAGCTTTAAGGGACTCCCAATCCACGAGCAGTACTTC
cdr3_aa: CASSFKGLPIHEQYF
j_call: TRBJ2-7
v_call: TRBV5-6
clone_size: -
d_call: -

cdr3_nt: TGTGCCAGCAGTCCCGGGACTAGAGGGGAGCAAGAGACCCAGTACTTC
cdr3_aa: CASSPGTRGEQETQYF
j_call: TRBJ2-5
v_call: TRBV2
clone_size: few
d_call: TRBD2

cdr3_nt: TGTGCCAGCAGCTTAGATATAACCTTCCTGGAGATGGAGGGCACCTTC
cdr3_aa: CASSLDITFLEMEGTF
j_call: TRBJ1-2
v_call: TRBV11-2
clone_size: -
d_call: -

cdr3_nt: TGTGCCAGCAGCCCTAGGGGACTAGCGGGAGTGTACTACAATGAGCAGTTCTTC
cdr3_aa: CASSPRGLAGVYYNEQFF
j_call: TRBJ2-1
v_call: TRBV11-2
clone_size: -
d_call: TRBD2

cdr3_nt: TGTGCCAGCAGACAGAACCTAGCGGGGGGCGAGCAGTACTTC
cdr3_aa: CASRQNLAGGEQYF
j_call: TRBJ2-7
v_call: TRBV6-6
clone_size: -
d_call: TRBD2

cdr3_nt: TGTGCTAGTGGCCATGGCGGGGGCACCTACGAGCAGTACTTC
cdr3_aa: CASGHGGGTYEQYF
j_call: TRBJ2-7
v_call: TRBV12-5
clone_size: -
d_call: -

cdr3_nt: TGTGCCAGCAGCTTGGAGATGACCGCAGTTAACTATGGCTACACCTTC
cdr3_aa: CASSLEMTAVNYGYTF
j_call: TRBJ1-2
v_call: TRBV5-6
clone_size: once
d_call: -

cdr3_nt: TGTGCCATCAGTGAGGAACAGATATACAATGAGCAGTTCTTC
cdr3_aa: CAISEEQIYNEQFF
j_call: TRBJ2-1
v_call: TRBV10-3
clone_size: -
d_call: -

cdr3_nt: TGCGCCAGCAGCTTCGACTTACCGGGACAGGGGGCCTACGAGCAGTACTTC
cdr3_aa: CASSFDLPGQGAYEQYF
j_call: TRBJ2-7
v_call: TRBV5-1
clone_size: -
d_call: TRBD1

cdr3_nt: TGTGCCAGCAGCTTAGGGGCTCGGACTGAAGCTTTCTTT
cdr3_aa: CASSLGARTEAFF
j_call: TRBJ1-1
v_call: TRBV7-6
clone_size: -
d_call: -

cdr3_nt: TGTGCCAGCAGTTTAAGTGCCGGGGCCAACGTCCTGACTTTC
cdr3_aa: CASSLSAGANVLTF
j_call: TRBJ2-6
v_call: TRBV27
clone_size: -
d_call: -

cdr3_nt: TGTGCCAGCAGTCGAGACGCAGGGAACTATGGCTACACCTTC
cdr3_aa: CASSRDAGNYGYTF
j_call: TRBJ1-2
v_call: TRBV28
clone_size: -
d_call: -

cdr3_nt: TGTGCCAGCAGCTTAGAACAGGGCTACGAGCAGTACTTC
cdr3_aa: CASSLEQGYEQYF
j_call: TRBJ2-7
v_call: TRBV11-3
clone_size: -
d_call: -

cdr3_nt: TGTGCCAGCAGCTTAGCGCTAACCGCCGATAGCAATCAGCCCCAGCATTTT
cdr3_aa: CASSLALTADSNQPQHF
j_call: TRBJ1-5
v_call: TRBV7-9
clone_size: -
d_call: -

cdr3_nt: TGTGCCAGCAGTAAACCGGGACTAGTCAATGAGCAGTTCTTC
cdr3_aa: CASSKPGLVNEQFF
j_call: TRBJ2-1
v_call: TRBV27
clone_size: -
d_call: TRBD2

cdr3_nt: TGCGCCAGCAGCCAGGGACAGGTGAACATCTACGAGCAGTACTTC
cdr3_aa: CASSQGQVNIYEQYF
j_call: TRBJ2-7
v_call: TRBV5-1
clone_size: -
d_call: TRBD1

cdr3_nt: TGCGCCAGCAGCCCCCTAGCGGGAGCGGATACGCAGTATTTT
cdr3_aa: CASSPLAGADTQYF
j_call: TRBJ2-3
v_call: TRBV5-1
clone_size: -
d_call: TRBD2

cdr3_nt: TGTGCCAGCAGCCCATGGGACAGAAGGAACACTGAAGCTTTCTTT
cdr3_aa: CASSPWDRRNTEAFF
j_call: TRBJ1-1
v_call: TRBV27
clone_size: -
d_call: TRBD1

cdr3_nt: TGCAGCGTTGATATGGGGGAAGGACAGCCCCAGCATTTT
cdr3_aa: CSVDMGEGQPQHF
j_call: TRBJ1-5
v_call: TRBV29-1
clone_size: -
d_call: -

cdr3_nt: TGTGCCAGTAGTATGGGGGGTCTGAATCAGCCCCAGCATTTT
cdr3_aa: CASSMGGLNQPQHF
j_call: TRBJ1-5
v_call: TRBV19
clone_size: -
d_call: -